These T cell receptor beta chains were read from a single sample in a study of shared clonotypes between healthy human individuals. The assay was immunoSEQ multiplex PCR, and TCRdb's table has in-frame clones only and misses some. The profile shows some 700,000 clones, around 91% of them singletons. The sequencing sample was made of memory CD8+ T cells from PBMCs. These receptors came from a young man in good health. Some clones in this sample may be carry-over from other donors' samples. Each CDR3 is given without its conserved first and last residue.

J gene | V gene | CDR3 protein
TRBJ2-2 | TRBV15 | ATSPDGELF
TRBJ2-3 | TRBV5-1 | ASSSHLAGGPRGTDTQY
TRBJ1-1 | TRBV9 | ASSVGDYTEAF
TRBJ1-5 | TRBV7-2 | ASSFWDSNQPQH
TRBJ1-5 | TRBV7-6 | ASSLVAGARNQPQH
TRBJ2-1 | TRBV27 | ASRTLAGGPFEQF
TRBJ2-1 | TRBV28 | ASSPDPNEQF
. | TRBV11-2 | ASSLNHEQY
TRBJ2-1 | TRBV11-2 | ASSLGLTSGLGRHEQF
TRBJ2-7 | TRBV7-8 | ASSLNLGVYEQY
TRBJ2-1 | TRBV6-1 | ASVTSRAGREQF
TRBJ2-1 | TRBV4-1 | ASSQDNRVHEQF
TRBJ2-1 | TRBV5-1 | ASSHGAGVDNEQF
TRBJ2-5 | TRBV27 | ASSTRGSQETQY
TRBJ2-3 | TRBV2 | ASSVRGAADTQY
TRBJ2-7 | TRBV18 | ASSPGWDREYEQY
TRBJ2-6 | TRBV6-4 | ASSDSRRTGGLSGANVLT